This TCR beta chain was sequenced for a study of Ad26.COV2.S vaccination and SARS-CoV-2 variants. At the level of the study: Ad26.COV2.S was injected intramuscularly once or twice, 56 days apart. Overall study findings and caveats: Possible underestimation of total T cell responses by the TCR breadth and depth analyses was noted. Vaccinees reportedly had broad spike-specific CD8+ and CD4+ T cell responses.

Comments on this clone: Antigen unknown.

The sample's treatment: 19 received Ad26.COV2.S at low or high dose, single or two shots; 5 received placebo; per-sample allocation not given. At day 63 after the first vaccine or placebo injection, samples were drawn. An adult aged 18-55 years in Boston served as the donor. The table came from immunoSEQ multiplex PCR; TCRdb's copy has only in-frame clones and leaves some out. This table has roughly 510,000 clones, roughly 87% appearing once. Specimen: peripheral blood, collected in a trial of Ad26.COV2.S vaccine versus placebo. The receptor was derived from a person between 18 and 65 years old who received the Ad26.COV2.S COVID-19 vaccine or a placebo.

The CDR3 DNA follows: TGTGCCAGCAGCTCGAAGGGGGCGACATCAGCTAACTATGGCTACACCTTC. Encoded protein: CASSSKGATSANYGYTF. The rearrangement links TRBV7-2 to TRBJ1-2; TRBD1 matches at 7 bases. This CDR3 comprises 17 residues. V lost 4 bases, J lost 0 bases, and 11 bases stayed unmatched. Germline CDR1 SGHTA, CDR2 FQGNSA. Supplemented by reference TRBV7-2 and TRBJ1-2, the full variable domain reads GAGVSQSPSNKVTEKGKDVELRCDPISGHTALYWYRQSLGQGLEFLIYFQGNSAPDKSGLPSDRFSAERTGGSVSTLTIQRTQQEDSAVYLCASSSKGATSANYGYTFGSGTRLTVV.